A single sample gave rise to the 14 T cell receptor beta chains below, sequenced in a study of chemoradiotherapy in HPV16-positive cancers. Sequenced by immunoSEQ multiplex PCR; TCRdb stores in-frame clones only, minus some. This table has approximately 8,500 clones, 55% to 70% appearing once. Collection took place from a patient who underwent chemoradiotherapy. The receptors originated from a human donor with HPV-associated anogenital cancer.

This clone was detected a few times. V gene TRBV11-2 combines with J gene TRBJ2-5; D is unclear. Trimming took off 0 bases at V and 2 bases at J, with 1 base between the two ends. The length of the CDR3 is 12 residues. Germline values: CDR1 SGHAT, CDR2 FQNNGV. The CDR3 sequence: CASSLEQETQYF. The CDR3 nucleotides read TGTGCCAGCAGCTTAGAGCAAGAGACCCAGTACTTC.

This clone has a single count. This rearrangement joins TRBV7-2 to TRBJ1-2, with TRBD1 as a possible D gene (6 bases). Deletions cut 3 bases from V and 2 bases from J, with 13 bases between. CDR1 is SGHTA and CDR2 is FQGNSA in the germline V gene. The CDR3 consists of 15 residues. Here the CDR3 DNA reads TGTGCCAGCAGCTTCAGCAGACAGGCCAACTATGGCTACACCTTC. This translates into CASSFSRQANYGYTF.

This clone was picked up one time. The chain carries TRBV4-3 and TRBJ1-2; the D gene is possibly TRBD1 (6 bases). The CDR3 runs to 15 residues. CDR1 and CDR2 (germline): LGHNA, YSLEER. V dropped 0 bases and J dropped 5 bases, with 13 bases sitting between them. The CDR3 here is CASSQDRGGDYGYTF. Written as DNA, the CDR3 is TGCGCCAGCAGCCAAGATCGGGGGGGCGATTATGGCTACACCTTC.

V and J are TRBV18 and TRBJ1-3; D is ambiguous. Trimming pared 0 bases from V and 0 bases from J, leaving 9 bases between. Per germline, CDR1 KGHSH and CDR2 LQKENI. This CDR3 region has 16 residues. In nucleotides, the CDR3 is TGTGCCAGCTCACCACCTTCAGCAAGCTCTGGAAACACCATATATTTT. Its protein is CASSPPSASSGNTIYF.

V is TRBV7-2 and J is TRBJ1-1, with D possibly TRBD1 on 5 matching bases. The ends were cut back, 2 bases at V and 3 bases at J, with 10 bases in the middle. This CDR3 comprises 14 residues. Germline V CDR1 and CDR2: SGHTA, FQGNSA. In nucleotides, the CDR3 is TGTGCCAGCAGCTTAACCGGACAATACACTGAAGCTTTCTTT. It is translated as CASSLTGQYTEAFF. Full variable domain (rest looked up from reference TRBV7-2 and TRBJ1-1): GAGVSQSPSNKVTEKGKDVELRCDPISGHTALYWYRQSLGQGLEFLIYFQGNSAPDKSGLPSDRFSAERTGGSVSTLTIQRTQQEDSAVYLCASSLTGQYTEAFFGQGTRLTVV.

The V gene is TRBV25-1, the J gene TRBJ1-1; the D gene is possibly TRBD1 (6 bases). Per the germline V gene, CDR1 is MGHDK and CDR2 is SYGVNS. This CDR3 has 12 amino acids. Trimming removed 6 bases from V and 5 bases from J, with 10 bases in between. Here the CDR3 reads CASRRQGTEAFF. Written as DNA, the CDR3 is TGTGCCAGCAGGAGGCAGGGGACTGAAGCTTTCTTT.

The chain uses TRBV7-2 and TRBJ1-2, with TRBD1 matching over 7 bases. This CDR3 comprises 15 residues. Germline V lookup: CDR1 SGHTA, CDR2 FQGNSA. The V and J ends lost 5 bases and 5 bases, in that order; junction bases with no gene match: 11. This chain's CDR3 is CASSLQPGQRYGYTF. CDR3 sequence (DNA): TGTGCCAGCAGCCTACAACCGGGACAGAGATATGGCTACACCTTC.

The V gene is TRBV6-6, the J gene TRBJ1-2; D may be TRBD1 (5 bases). The CDR3 has 13 residues. With 2 bases removed from V and 7 bases from J, the gap between germline ends came to 11 bases. Germline V lookup: CDR1 MNHNY, CDR2 SVGAGI (reference sequence). The CDR3 protein is CASSYGGYLGYTF. The CDR3 DNA reads as TGTGCCAGCAGTTACGGGGGTTATCTTGGCTACACCTTC.

The V and J genes are TRBV4-1 and TRBJ1-3; 10 bases match TRBD1. This CDR3 region has 14 residues. Germline values: CDR1 MGHRA, CDR2 YSYEKL. The junction had 4 bases not matched to a gene; V was cut back by 4 bases and J by 7 bases. CDR3 sequence: CASSLPGQGNTIYF. DNA of the CDR3: TGCGCCAGCAGCCTCCCGGGACAGGGGAACACCATATATTTT.

This clone was observed a handful of times. The V call is TRBV6-5, the J call TRBJ1-2; 7 nucleotides line up with TRBD1. CDR3 length equals 14 residues. The germline CDR1 and CDR2 sequences are MNHEY and SVGAGI. With V trimmed by 2 bases and J by 4 bases, 4 bases remained unmatched. The CDR3, as DNA: TGTGCCAGCAGTTACGGGACAGAAATCTATGGCTACACCTTC. Protein sequence: CASSYGTEIYGYTF.

The chain combines TRBV27 with TRBJ1-2; D not certain. The germline V gene encodes CDR1 MNHEY and CDR2 SMNVEV (reference sequence). V gave up 5 bases and J gave up 8 bases, with 21 bases separating them. The CDR3 sequence is 15 residues long. CDR3 nucleotide sequence: TGTGCCAGCAGTCCCCGCCAGGTCCTTCCGGGCGGCTACACCTTC. This codes for CASSPRQVLPGGYTF.

As to this clone: The junction departs from germline at one end; a sequencing error may be responsible. The V gene is TRBV7-7, the J gene TRBJ1-1; D uncertain. Germline values: CDR1 SSHAT, CDR2 FNYEAQ (reference sequence). The CDR3 is 15 residues long. CDR3 loop: CASSLVVQKNTEAFF. In nucleotides, the CDR3 is TGTGCTAGCAGCTTAGTGGTCCAGAAGAACACTGAAGCTTTCTTT.

V gene TRBV19 combines with J gene TRBJ1-5; D may be TRBD1 (6 bases). The V gene lost 7 bases and the J gene lost 7 bases, with 14 bases spanning the gap. Germline CDR1 LNHDA, CDR2 SQIVND (reference sequence). CDR3 size: 13 residues. The CDR3 region is CASMHQGRQPQHF. CDR3 bases: TGTGCCAGTATGCATCAGGGGAGGCAGCCCCAGCATTTT.

The chain has TRBV18 and TRBJ2-4; the D gene is possibly TRBD1 (5 bases). Germline CDR1 reads KGHSH; CDR2 reads LQKENI. This CDR3 has 15 residues. V lost 0 bases, J lost 0 bases, and 6 bases lay in between. CDR3 bases: TGTGCCAGCTCACCACCAACAGGAGCCAAAAACATTCAGTACTTC. It is translated as CASSPPTGAKNIQYF.